Described below is a single T cell receptor beta chain sequence and its context. This clonotype occurred many times. This receptor's antigen is unknown. Per-base quality was not reported, and no clone a single base away is much larger than it. These data come from a study of CD8 T cells in ankylosing spondylitis (dated 2017 in TCRdb). In the study overall: The study profiled T cell receptor beta repertoires in healthy donors and ankylosing spondylitis patients to find disease-linked TCR variants. In total, the full study cohort was made up of 85 to 140 healthy donors and 25 ankylosing spondylitis patients. Peripheral blood was sampled, and synovial fluid was also collected from ankylosing spondylitis patients.

Sequenced using an Illumina HiSeq 2500. Quantitative 5'-RACE with molecular barcodes was the method used to prepare the TCR beta libraries. Concerning the study's data processing: A new computational method based on a probabilistic model of VDJ rearrangement was used to identify disease-linked TCR variants. The public reads were run again by TCRdb, first through fastp at Q25 and then through MiXCR, and only productive beta chains were kept. Rows are unified per CDR3 protein, each entry keeping the most common DNA and genes. For this entry, the V and J calls and clone size follow TCRdb and not the study's own pipeline. In this sample the table shows 700,000 to 1,000,000 distinct CDR3 sequences, 10% to 15% of which occur a single time. The top ten clonotypes cover 0.51% of the sample. Broad study findings and their caveats: A CD8+ phenotype was shown by the disease-linked clones, which were found at relatively low frequencies in peripheral blood. According to the report, matched synovial fluid samples from ankylosing spondylitis patients were significantly enriched for the disease-linked clones. A TCR beta motif of several highly homologous amino acid variants appeared characteristic of blood from ankylosing spondylitis patients. Some motif variants had previously been reported in the synovial fluid and blood of reactive arthritis patients, which suggests shared mechanisms of disease initiation.

This sequence originates from a male donor with ankylosing spondylitis. Source material: blood, either unsorted or a sorted T cell fraction (not recorded which).

The CDR3 reads as follows: CSVADRGRSYEQYF. The bases are TGCAGCGTTGCGGACAGGGGCAGAAGTTACGAGCAGTACTTC. The chain is assembled from TRBV29-1 and TRBJ2-7; the junction holds 9 bases that match TRBD1. For this chain, trimming is 4 bases at the V end and 4 bases at the J end, and the number of junction bases without a gene match is 8. The CDR3 numbers 14 residues from cysteine through phenylalanine. The sequence is cut down to CDR3 DNA, 42 bases in frame from base 1. From a lookup of the germline V gene, CDR1 and CDR2 are SQVTM and ANQGSEA.